This TCR beta chain was retrieved from a study of glioma-infiltrating T cells after dendritic cell vaccination. At the level of the study: Between about 2003 and 2013, patients got autologous tumor lysate-pulsed dendritic cell vaccines. Pretreatment tumor was residual fresh-frozen tissue from the lysate-preparation resection. Notes on the study in general: TCR clonality showed no direct relationship with survival.

Comments on this clone: Its target is unknown.

The germline V gene encodes CDR1 SEHNR and CDR2 FQNEAQ (reference sequence). The CDR3 length is 14 residues. Germline trimming cut 5 bases from V and 0 bases from J; bases unmatched to any gene: 4. TCRdb keeps only in-frame clones here, not all; method: immunoSEQ multiplex PCR. Among over 2,500 clones listed, 60% to 80% were seen once. The gene calls are TRBV7-9 and TRBJ2-7, with 7 bases fitting TRBD1. Sequencing was performed on tumor tissue, taken before dendritic cell vaccination. This TCR was recovered from a human donor with glioblastoma. The CDR3 nucleotides read TGTGCCAGCAGCCCCTGGGACAGCTCCTACGAGCAGTACTTC. Its protein is CASSPWDSSYEQYF. Drawing the rest from reference TRBV7-9 and TRBJ2-7, the complete variable domain is DTGVSQNPRHKITKRGQNVTFRCDPISEHNRLYWYRQTLGQGPEFLTYFQNEAQLEKSRLLSDRFSAERPKGSFSTLEIQRTEQGDSAMYLCASSPWDSSYEQYFGPGTRLTVT.